Below are 2 T cell receptor beta chains sequenced from a single sample in a study of blood T cell repertoires in COVID-19. Assay used: immunoSEQ multiplex PCR; TCRdb lists only in-frame clones, some missing. The table shows roughly 230,000 clones, with about 82% occurring only once. The specimen was peripheral blood. These receptors were collected from a man in his fifties or sixties with COVID-19, enrolled during active disease.

This clone was seen just once. The chain couples TRBV5-4 to TRBJ2-5; TRBD2 aligns across 12 bases. Per the germline V gene, CDR1 is SGHNT and CDR2 is YYREEE (reference sequence). CDR3 length: 15 amino acids. Germline trimming cut 4 bases from V and 3 bases from J; bases unmatched to any gene: 4. DNA of the CDR3: TGTGCCAGCAGCAAAGGACTAGCGGGGAAAGAGACCCAGTACTTC. Translating gives CASSKGLAGKETQYF.

The gene calls are TRBV10-3 and TRBJ1-4; maybe TRBD1 (5 bases). V lost 0 bases and J 3 bases, leaving 8 bases between the germline ends. The CDR3 sequence is 15 residues long. Looked up from germline, CDR1 is ENHRY and CDR2 is SYGVKD. The CDR3 DNA sequence: TGTGCCATCAGTGAGTCGGGGGGAGCTAATGAAAAACTGTTTTTT. Translated: CAISESGGANEKLFF.